A single TCR beta chain is shown here with its context. Using immunoSEQ multiplex PCR, the repertoire was profiled, and TCRdb retains in-frame clones only, with some absent. The table has 75,000 to 90,000 clones, roughly 80% seen once. The data originate from a study of OX40 agonist ivuxolimab in advanced cancers. Across the study: Every 2 weeks, patients got intravenous ivuxolimab at one of six dose levels (0.01-10 mg/kg).

The sample here was CD4+ or CD8+ T cells sorted from blood, taken in a trial of the OX40 agonist ivuxolimab. The TCR was taken from an adult with an advanced solid tumor such as melanoma, head and neck, liver or kidney cancer.

CDR3 region: CASSTSGTSYNEQFF. Written as DNA, the CDR3 is TGTGCCAGCAGCACGAGCGGGACAAGCTACAATGAGCAGTTCTTC. This chain links TRBV7-3 with TRBJ2-1; the D gene is possibly TRBD2 (7 bases). V lost 5 bases, J lost 3 bases, and 14 bases lay in between. Germline V gene data show CDR1 as SGHTA and CDR2 as FQGTGA. The CDR3 sequence is 15 residues long.